What follows are 18 T cell receptor beta chains derived from one specimen sequenced in a study of blood T cell repertoires in COVID-19. Libraries were prepared by immunoSEQ multiplex PCR; TCRdb keeps only in-frame clonotypes and omits some of them. The repertoire holds hundreds of thousands of clones, about 88% seen once, with about 3% in the top ten. Sequencing used peripheral blood. These receptors were taken from a human donor in a cohort sampled during active COVID-19.

The rearrangement uses TRBV15 and TRBJ2-7, with D possibly TRBD1 on 6 matching bases. The CDR3 is 15 residues long. Germline V CDR1 and CDR2: LNHNV, YYDKDF (reference sequence). Trimming removed 0 bases from V and 3 bases from J, with 12 bases in between. The CDR3 nucleotides read TGTGCCACCAGCAGAGACCAGGGACACTTCTACGAGCAGTACTTC. Translating it yields CATSRDQGHFYEQYF.

V gene TRBV4-1 combines with J gene TRBJ2-4; 15 nucleotides line up with TRBD2. The CDR3 spans 19 residues. J lost 1 base, V lost 3 bases, and 7 bases had no gene match. Germline CDR1 and CDR2: MGHRA and YSYEKL. CDR3 sequence reads: CASSQGLAGGFGAKNIQYF. CDR3 DNA: TGCGCCAGCAGCCAGGGACTAGCGGGAGGTTTCGGGGCCAAAAACATTCAGTACTTC.

The rearrangement uses TRBV5-5 and TRBJ1-1; D is unclear. The CDR3 sequence is 14 residues long. V lost 1 base and J 4 bases, leaving 11 bases between the germline ends. CDR1 and CDR2 from the germline V gene are SGHKS and YYEKEE (reference sequence). The CDR3 DNA follows: TGTGCCAGCAGCTTGTTAGTCCGGGGCACTGAAGCTTTCTTT. It encodes CASSLLVRGTEAFF.

In DNA, the CDR3 is TGTGCCAGCAGCTTGTTCGGAAGCGGGAGAGGGGAGACCCAGTACTTC. Amino acid sequence: CASSLFGSGRGETQYF. The V call is TRBV5-6, the J call TRBJ2-5, with 8 nucleotides matching TRBD2. Germline trimming cut 1 base from V and 5 bases from J; bases unmatched to any gene: 10. Per the germline V gene, CDR1 is SGHDT and CDR2 is YYEEEE. The CDR3 loop spans 16 amino acids.

This clone was recorded at least ten times. This chain connects TRBV27 to TRBJ2-3; 9 nucleotides align to TRBD1. The trim removed 6 bases at V and 6 bases at J, leaving 10 bases unmatched. CDR1 is MNHEY, CDR2 SMNVEV, per germline (reference sequence). The CDR3 loop spans 15 amino acids. DNA for the CDR3: TGTGCCAGCAGCAGCCAGACAGGGGGAGTGGATACGCAGTATTTT. This encodes CASSSQTGGVDTQYF.

The chain employs TRBV28 and TRBJ1-5; D perhaps matches TRBD1 (5 bases). This CDR3 region has 17 residues. From germline, CDR1 is MDHEN and CDR2 SYDVKM. V was shortened by 4 bases and J by 2 bases, with 18 bases between the two germline ends. CDR3 in DNA: TGTGCCAGCAGTTCGGCAGGGTGGGGCCGGGGCAATCAGCCCCAGCATTTT. It is translated as CASSSAGWGRGNQPQHF.

The CDR3 nucleotides are TGTGCCAGCAGCCAAGAGGCCTCAGGGGATGGCTACACCTTC. Translation gives CASSQEASGDGYTF. The chain employs TRBV3-1 (or the pseudogene TRBV3-2) and TRBJ1-2, with a weak D call TRBD1 (6 bases). V was pared by 0 bases and J by 6 bases, with 11 bases between. Germline assignment: CDR1 LGHDT and CDR2 YNNKEL (reference sequence). The CDR3 is 14 residues long.

This clone appeared a single time. The chain links TRBV3-1 (or the pseudogene TRBV3-2) to TRBJ1-4; TRBD1 matches 7 bases. This CDR3 has 14 amino acids. The V gene end was trimmed by 5 bases and the J gene end by 5 bases; junction bases not matched to a gene: 5. Germline V gene data show CDR1 as LGHDT and CDR2 as YNNKEL (reference sequence). This chain's CDR3 is CASSGDRGNEKLFF. In DNA, the CDR3 is TGTGCCAGCAGCGGGGACAGAGGGAATGAAAAACTGTTTTTT.

The chain recombines TRBV7-6 with TRBJ2-3, with TRBD1 matching over 7 bases. The length of the CDR3 is 16 residues. V was clipped by 4 bases and J by 0 bases; unmatched bases: 7. CDR1 is SGHVS and CDR2 is FNYEAQ in the germline V gene. The CDR3 DNA is TGTGCCAGCAGCTCCTCCGGGACAGAAAGCACAGATACGCAGTATTTT. Amino acid sequence: CASSSSGTESTDTQYF.

This clone was detected a few times. V is TRBV20-1 and J is TRBJ1-1; 8 bases agree with TRBD1. Germline CDR1 and CDR2: DFQATT and SNEGSKA (reference sequence). The CDR3 has 15 amino acids. V lost 3 bases, J lost 1 base, and 7 bases stayed unmatched. Here the CDR3 reads CSASIPDRENTEAFF. CDR3 DNA: TGCAGTGCTAGTATCCCGGACAGGGAGAACACTGAAGCTTTCTTT.

This clone was detected only once. V is TRBV5-1 and J is TRBJ1-2; no clear D gene. Per the germline V gene, CDR1 is SGHRS and CDR2 is YFSETQ. The length of the CDR3 is 14 residues. V gave up 0 bases and J gave up 4 bases, with 10 bases separating them. CDR3 protein: CASSLVDAGYGYTF. In nucleotides, the CDR3 is TGCGCCAGCAGCTTGGTGGACGCGGGCTATGGCTACACCTTC.

The chain employs TRBV2 and TRBJ2-7; the D gene is possibly TRBD2 (5 bases). Trimming stripped 1 base from V and 9 bases from J, with 13 bases between. The CDR3 spans 13 residues. Germline V lookup: CDR1 SNHLY, CDR2 FYNNEI. Here the CDR3 reads CASSEGVGAVQYF. The DNA for the CDR3 is TGTGCCAGCAGTGAAGGGGTAGGAGCGGTGCAGTACTTC.

This chain connects TRBV18 to TRBJ2-7, with TRBD1 matching over 9 bases. Germline CDR1 reads KGHSH; CDR2 reads LQKENI. After removal of 3 bases from V and 4 bases from J, the junction contained 4 bases not matched to a gene. The CDR3 runs 14 residues. The CDR3: CASSPVQGAYEQYF. The CDR3 DNA follows: TGTGCCAGCTCACCCGTACAGGGGGCATACGAGCAGTACTTC. The whole variable domain, filled in from reference TRBV18 and TRBJ2-7, reads NAGVMQNPRHLVRRRGQEARLRCSPMKGHSHVYWYRQLPEEGLKFMVYLQKENIIDESGMPKERFSAEFPKEGPSILRIQQVVRGDSAAYFCASSPVQGAYEQYFGPGTRLTVT.

The genes are TRBV25-1 and TRBJ1-1; unclear D gene. V dropped 4 bases and J dropped 11 bases, with 14 bases sitting between them. Germline V gene data show CDR1 as MGHDK and CDR2 as SYGVNS. The CDR3 totals 12 residues. The CDR3 DNA is TGTGCCAGCAGTGGTCTTCATACCGGGGCTTTCTTT. Its translation is CASSGLHTGAFF.

This clone was seen just once. This rearrangement joins TRBV18 to TRBJ1-2; 7 nucleotides match TRBD1. CDR1 KGHSH and CDR2 LQKENI come from the germline V gene. The ends lost 4 bases at V and 0 bases at J; junction bases unmatched: 11. The CDR3 is made up of 17 amino acids. DNA of the CDR3: TGTGCCAGCTCACAGACCCCTGGGACAGTCGCTAACTATGGCTACACCTTC. It encodes CASSQTPGTVANYGYTF.

The J gene is TRBJ2-3, the V gene TRBV28, with TRBD2 matching over 8 bases. The CDR3 covers 14 residues. Germline loops: CDR1 MDHEN, CDR2 SYDVKM. Germline trimming cut 3 bases from V and 6 bases from J; bases unmatched to any gene: 5. The CDR3 sequence is CASSLGGGGDTQYF. In nucleotides, the CDR3 is TGTGCCAGCAGTTTGGGAGGCGGGGGGGATACGCAGTATTTT.

The rearrangement links TRBV7-9 to TRBJ1-1; TRBD1 matches 7 bases. V shed 4 bases and J 1 base; nucleotides not matched to a gene: 6. Per germline, CDR1 SEHNR and CDR2 FQNEAQ (reference sequence). The CDR3 runs 15 residues. CDR3 protein: CASSYRGQTNTEAFF. CDR3 DNA: TGTGCCAGCAGCTACCGGGGACAGACGAACACTGAAGCTTTCTTT.

V is TRBV19 and J is TRBJ1-1, with D uncertain. Germline V gives CDR1 LNHDA, CDR2 SQIVND (reference sequence). Trimming took 3 bases from V and 5 from J, leaving 10 bases between them. The CDR3 loop spans 13 amino acids. CDR3 in amino acids: CASSMSGGTEAFF. DNA of the CDR3: TGTGCCAGTAGTATGTCAGGAGGAACTGAAGCTTTCTTT. The complete variable domain, with remaining parts taken from reference TRBV19 and TRBJ1-1, reads DGGITQSPKYLFRKEGQNVTLSCEQNLNHDAMYWYRQDPGQGLRLIYYSQIVNDFQKGDIAEGYSVSREKKESFPLTVTSAQKNPTAFYLCASSMSGGTEAFFGQGTRLTVV.